These T cell receptor beta chains were read from a single sample in a study of T cell responses to AZD1222 COVID-19 vaccine. Data came from immunoSEQ multiplex PCR; TCRdb stores just in-frame clones and leaves some out. The sample lists roughly 100,000 clones; over 85% were seen once. Sample: peripheral blood, taken on day 0 of AZD1222 vaccination. The receptors here all came from an adult in good health. Each CDR3 is given with its conserved first and last residue. A D gene is named only where the DNA matches it firmly. Size tells how often a clone was seen (once, few, many) or the class of an expanded clone, and some rows leave it out.

-	TRBJ2-3	-	TRBV11-3	CASSLPPTLLYGTDTQYF	TGTGCCAGCAGCTTACCTCCTACCCTTTTATACGGCACAGATACGCAGTATTTT
-	TRBJ1-1	-	TRBV6-6	CASSYGGTEAFF	TGTGCCAGCAGTTACGGCGGCACTGAAGCTTTCTTT
-	TRBJ2-7	-	TRBV9	CASSPISQGFEQYF	TGTGCCAGCAGCCCTATTTCACAGGGATTCGAGCAGTACTTC
few	TRBJ2-7	TRBD1	TRBV5-1	CASSSTGGAYEQYF	TGCGCCAGCAGTTCTACAGGGGGTGCCTACGAGCAGTACTTC
-	TRBJ1-1	-	TRBV12-3/TRBV12-4	CASSFSETEAFF	TGTGCCAGCAGTTTTTCGGAGACTGAAGCTTTCTTT
-	TRBJ2-3	-	TRBV9	CASSPQPGPYTDTQYF	TGTGCCAGCAGCCCGCAACCAGGGCCCTACACAGATACGCAGTATTTT
-	TRBJ2-1	-	TRBV3-1/TRBV3-2	CASSQDLVREQFF	TGTGCCAGCAGCCAAGATCTGGTGCGCGAGCAGTTCTTC
-	TRBJ2-7	-	TRBV9	CASSVVAGVEQYF	TGTGCCAGCAGCGTAGTGGCAGGGGTCGAGCAGTACTTC
-	TRBJ1-2	TRBD1	TRBV7-6	CASSLAPGTGFYGYTF	TGTGCCAGCAGCTTAGCCCCCGGGACAGGGTTCTATGGCTACACCTTC
-	TRBJ1-2	-	TRBV6-2/TRBV6-3	CASSYAGNYGYTF	TGTGCCAGCAGTTACGCGGGGAACTATGGCTACACCTTC
-	TRBJ1-1	-	TRBV5-1	CASTPLSRDTEAFF	TGCGCCAGCACCCCACTTTCTAGGGACACTGAAGCTTTCTTT
-	TRBJ1-3	-	TRBV25-1	CASSEGKGGRNTIYF	TGTGCCAGCAGTGAAGGAAAGGGAGGGAGAAACACCATATATTTT
-	TRBJ2-7	-	TRBV30	CAWSSGGHEQYF	TGTGCCTGGAGTAGTGGGGGTCACGAGCAGTACTTC
once	TRBJ2-5	TRBD2	TRBV11-1	CASSLPGLKETQYF	TGTGCCAGCAGCTTACCGGGACTAAAAGAGACCCAGTACTTC
-	TRBJ1-1	TRBD1	TRBV3-1/TRBV3-2	CASSQVTGTEAFF	TGTGCCAGCAGCCAAGTGACAGGGACTGAAGCTTTCTTT
-	TRBJ2-3	-	TRBV11-3	CASSLHTDTQYF	TGTGCCAGCAGCTTGCACACAGATACGCAGTATTTT
-	TRBJ2-3	TRBD2	TRBV2	CASRERRLAGGTDTQYF	TGTGCCAGCAGGGAGCGACGGCTAGCGGGAGGGACAGATACGCAGTATTTT
-	TRBJ1-1	-	TRBV6-1	CASSLLTENTEAFF	TGTGCCAGCAGCCTACTCACTGAGAACACTGAAGCTTTCTTT
-	TRBJ2-3	TRBD2	TRBV5-4	CASSLGLAGGPTSTDTQYF	TGTGCCAGCAGCTTGGGACTAGCGGGGGGCCCAACGAGCACAGATACGCAGTATTTT
-	TRBJ2-1	-	TRBV30	CAWSLSLRREQFF	TGTGCCTGGAGTTTGAGTCTACGGAGGGAGCAGTTCTTC
-	TRBJ2-5	TRBD1	TRBV25-1	CASSGPGTAEETQYF	TGTGCCAGCAGTGGACCCGGGACAGCGGAAGAGACCCAGTACTTC
once	TRBJ1-5	-	TRBV10-3	CAIRGSANQPQHF	TGTGCCATCAGAGGCAGTGCGAATCAGCCCCAGCATTTT
-	TRBJ2-1	-	TRBV2	CASSLTPVGQFF	TGTGCCAGCAGTTTAACTCCCGTCGGGCAGTTCTTC
once	TRBJ2-7	-	TRBV2	CASSDLGIYEQYF	TGTGCCAGCAGTGACCTGGGAATCTACGAGCAGTACTTC
-	TRBJ2-3	TRBD1	TRBV4-3	CASSQGTGDTDTQYF	TGCGCCAGCAGCCAAGGGACAGGGGACACAGATACGCAGTATTTT
-	TRBJ1-1	-	TRBV27	CASSFLKLRSLNTEAFF	TGTGCCAGCAGTTTCCTGAAATTGCGCTCCCTGAACACTGAAGCTTTCTTT
-	TRBJ1-3	-	TRBV4-3	CASSQDAQQFSGNTIYF	TGCGCCAGCAGCCAAGATGCTCAGCAGTTCTCTGGAAACACCATATATTTT
-	TRBJ1-3	TRBD1	TRBV28	CASSLSDFGQGGNTIYF	TGTGCCAGCAGTCTCAGTGATTTCGGACAGGGAGGAAACACCATATATTTT
-	TRBJ2-6	TRBD1	TRBV6-4	CASSVDRGGANVLTF	TGTGCCAGCAGTGTGGACAGGGGTGGGGCCAACGTCCTGACTTTC
-	TRBJ2-7	-	TRBV12-5	CASGPGYYEQYF	TGTGCTAGTGGTCCAGGTTACTACGAGCAGTACTTC
-	TRBJ2-2	-	TRBV19	CASTSGTGELFF	TGTGCCAGTACGTCTGGAACCGGGGAGCTGTTTTTT
once	TRBJ1-2	-	TRBV2	CASSAGPGVNYGYTF	TGTGCCAGCAGTGCAGGGCCAGGGGTTAACTATGGCTACACCTTC
-	TRBJ2-2	TRBD2	TRBV7-2	CASSPQSGGIQGELFF	TGTGCCAGCAGCCCGCAGAGCGGGGGGATTCAAGGGGAGCTGTTTTTT
once	TRBJ1-2	TRBD1	TRBV7-3	CASSPGTGYGYTF	TGTGCCAGCAGCCCCGGGACAGGGTATGGCTACACCTTC
once	TRBJ1-2	-	TRBV6-1	CASSELRTGGPYGYTF	TGTGCCAGCAGTGAACTTCGGACGGGGGGCCCTTATGGCTACACCTTC
-	TRBJ2-6	TRBD1	TRBV6-2/TRBV6-3	CASSYSTRGYGGANVLTF	TGTGCCAGCAGTTACTCCACCAGGGGGTACGGTGGGGCCAACGTCCTGACTTTC
-	TRBJ2-7	-	TRBV14	CASSQADREYEQYF	TGTGCCAGCAGCCAGGCCGACCGGGAGTACGAGCAGTACTTC
-	TRBJ2-7	TRBD1	TRBV29-1	CSVETGGSYEQYF	TGCAGCGTTGAAACAGGGGGGTCCTACGAGCAGTACTTC
-	TRBJ2-5	-	TRBV7-9	CASQASSQYF	TGTGCCAGCCAAGCCAGTTCCCAGTACTTC
once	TRBJ1-1	-	TRBV19	CASSIEGRGNTEAFF	TGTGCCAGTAGTATAGAGGGCAGGGGGAACACTGAAGCTTTCTTT
-	TRBJ1-4	-	TRBV2	CASIRGLTNEKLFF	TGTGCCAGCATAAGAGGGTTAACTAATGAAAAACTGTTTTTT
-	TRBJ2-2	-	TRBV29-1	CSVPSSGELFF	TGCAGCGTCCCGTCGTCCGGGGAGCTGTTTTTT
-	TRBJ2-7	-	TRBV6-5	CASSYRGSYEQYF	TGTGCCAGCAGTTACAGGGGGTCCTACGAGCAGTACTTC
few	TRBJ2-1	-	TRBV7-7	CASSLWTGNYNEQFF	TGTGCTAGCAGCTTATGGACGGGAAATTACAATGAGCAGTTCTTC
-	TRBJ2-3	-	TRBV28	CASSFQTDTQYF	TGTGCCAGCAGTTTCCAGACAGATACGCAGTATTTT
-	TRBJ1-6	-	TRBV5-6	CASSFGTGSHNSPLHF	TGTGCCAGCAGCTTCGGCACAGGCTCCCATAATTCACCCCTCCACTTT
few	TRBJ1-2	-	TRBV28	CASSSPMLQASYGYTF	TGTGCCAGCAGTTCGCCTATGTTACAGGCAAGCTATGGCTACACCTTC
-	TRBJ1-1	TRBD1	TRBV18	CASSLQGSTEAFF	TGTGCCAGCTCACTACAGGGGAGCACTGAAGCTTTCTTT
-	TRBJ1-2	-	TRBV19	CASSAVQGRDYGYTF	TGTGCCAGTAGTGCAGTACAGGGAAGGGACTATGGCTACACCTTC
once	TRBJ2-2	-	TRBV6-2/TRBV6-3	CASSYYADTGELFF	TGTGCCAGCAGTTATTACGCAGACACCGGGGAGCTGTTTTTT
-	TRBJ1-5	-	TRBV19	CASSPVGGSNQPQHF	TGTGCCAGTAGCCCTGTAGGGGGATCTAATCAGCCCCAGCATTTT
-	TRBJ1-1	TRBD1	TRBV27	CASSSNTRQGLIMNTEAFF	TGTGCCAGCAGTTCAAATACTCGACAGGGACTCATCATGAACACTGAAGCTTTCTTT
-	TRBJ2-7	-	TRBV4-3	CASSQSQGFSYEQYF	TGCGCCAGCAGCCAATCCCAGGGTTTTTCCTACGAGCAGTACTTC
-	TRBJ2-6	-	TRBV7-9	CASRHTGLRKISGANVLTF	TGTGCCAGCAGGCACACAGGGCTCCGAAAGATCTCTGGGGCCAACGTCCTGACTTTC